The 18 T cell receptor beta chains below come from one sample, sequenced in a study of long-term antiretroviral therapy in people with HIV. With survey level as its setting, the immunoSEQ assay was v3.0. Sequencing used immunoSEQ multiplex PCR; TCRdb keeps in-frame clones, though not all of them. The sample lists about 41,000 clones, 94% occurring once. The sequencing used unsorted PBMCs, collected 9.2 years after starting antiretroviral therapy. These receptors all stem from a man aged 25-45 years with HIV.

The chain combines TRBV5-6 with TRBJ2-1; perhaps D is TRBD1 or TRBD2 (5 bases each). The CDR3 runs 16 residues. Per the germline V gene, CDR1 is SGHDT and CDR2 is YYEEEE. V lost 3 bases to trimming and J lost 0 bases, with 13 bases between them. The CDR3 DNA follows: TGTGCCAGCAGCTCAACGCCTGGGGGCTCCTACAATGAGCAGTTCTTC. The encoded protein is CASSSTPGGSYNEQFF. The complete variable domain, with remaining parts taken from reference TRBV5-6 and TRBJ2-1, reads DAGVTQSPTHLIKTRGQQVTLRCSPKSGHDTVSWYQQALGQGPQFIFQYYEEEERQRGNFPDRFSGHQFPNYSSELNVNALLLGDSALYLCASSSTPGGSYNEQFFGPGTRLTVL.

The rearrangement links TRBV6-1 to TRBJ1-4, with 9 nucleotides matching TRBD1. The CDR3 is 15 amino acids. Germline CDR1 MNHNS, CDR2 SASEGT. Trimming removed 4 bases from V and 7 bases from J; junction bases left unmatched: 7. CDR3 sequence reads: CASSVSGTGREKLFF. The CDR3 DNA reads TGTGCCAGCAGTGTCTCCGGGACAGGGCGTGAAAAACTGTTTTTT.

V gene TRBV2 combines with J gene TRBJ1-3, with D unresolved. CDR1 and CDR2 (germline): SNHLY, FYNNEI. V lost 4 bases and J 4 bases, leaving 14 bases between the germline ends. This CDR3 comprises 15 residues. The CDR3 loop reads CASSGGTQIGNTIYF. In DNA form, the CDR3 reads TGTGCCAGCAGTGGAGGCACTCAGATAGGAAACACCATATATTTT.

This chain links TRBV30 with TRBJ1-3; D gene ambiguous. The CDR3 runs to 11 residues. Germline V gene lookup returns CDR1 GTSNPN and CDR2 SVGIG (reference sequence). V was cut by 8 bases and J by 4 bases, with 9 bases left in between. CDR3 amino acids: CARGKGNTIYF. The CDR3 DNA follows: TGTGCCCGAGGGAAAGGAAACACCATATATTTT.

The chain couples TRBV20-1 to TRBJ2-5; D not resolved. CDR1 DFQATT and CDR2 SNEGSKA come from the germline V gene (reference sequence). The CDR3 has 10 residues. V was shortened by 6 bases and J by 1 base, with 3 bases between the two germline ends. The CDR3 sequence is CSAGQETQYF. CDR3 DNA: TGCAGTGCGGGCCAAGAGACCCAGTACTTC.

This chain uses TRBV5-1 with TRBJ2-3, with D unclear. Trimming stripped 0 bases from V and 4 bases from J, with 15 bases between. In germline, CDR1 is SGHRS, CDR2 YFSETQ. The CDR3 has 16 residues. CDR3 protein: CASSLEAALVSDTQYF. The CDR3 DNA is TGCGCCAGCAGCTTGGAGGCAGCGCTAGTGTCAGATACGCAGTATTTT.

The chain combines TRBV5-1 with TRBJ2-2; no reliable D call. The CDR3 consists of 14 residues. Looked up from germline, CDR1 is SGHRS and CDR2 is YFSETQ. V was pared by 2 bases and J by 0 bases, with 5 bases between. The CDR3 nucleotides are TGCGCCAGCAGCTTCGAGACGAACACCGGGGAGCTGTTTTTT. Translated, it gives CASSFETNTGELFF.

The chain joins TRBV6-5 to TRBJ1-4; 10 bases match TRBD1. The CDR3 covers 14 residues. Germline V gene sequence: CDR1 MNHEY, CDR2 SVGAGI. J gave up 8 bases and V 5 bases, and 5 bases lay outside the gene matches. The CDR3 is CASSPGQGVEKLFF. As DNA, the CDR3 is TGTGCCAGCAGTCCTGGACAGGGGGTCGAAAAACTGTTTTTT.

This clone was counted a single time. The genes are TRBV11-3 and TRBJ1-1; 9 positions match TRBD1. The CDR3 contains 15 residues. Germline V lookup: CDR1 SGHNT, CDR2 YENEEA. J gave up 0 bases and V 4 bases, and 3 bases lay outside the gene matches. In DNA form, the CDR3 reads TGTGCCAGCAGCTCGGGACAGGGATTGAACACTGAAGCTTTCTTT. Residues: CASSSGQGLNTEAFF. Full variable domain (rest looked up from reference TRBV11-3 and TRBJ1-1): EAGVVQSPRYKIIEKKQPVAFWCNPISGHNTLYWYLQNLGQGPELLIRYENEEAVDDSQLPKDRFSAERLKGVDSTLKIQPAELGDSAVYLCASSSGQGLNTEAFFGQGTRLTVV.

This sequence joins TRBV5-6 and TRBJ2-5; TRBD1 is a possible D gene (7 bases). The germline V gene encodes CDR1 SGHDT and CDR2 YYEEEE. The CDR3 contains 16 residues. V was cut by 3 bases and J by 5 bases, with 20 bases left in between. The CDR3 reads CASSSGDRAVLETQYF. The CDR3 DNA reads as TGTGCCAGCAGCTCGGGAGACAGGGCCGTGTTGGAGACCCAGTACTTC.

This chain joins TRBV4-2 and TRBJ1-4, with D uncertain. Trimming left V 0 bases short and J 7 bases short, with 9 bases between. This CDR3 is built from 14 residues. Germline V gene data show CDR1 as LGHNA and CDR2 as YNFKEQ. CDR3 region: CASSQDSGLEKLFF. The CDR3 region has the DNA TGTGCCAGCAGCCAAGATAGCGGGCTTGAAAAACTGTTTTTT.

This clone has a handful of counts. The CDR3 nucleotides are TGTGCCAGCAGCACTCCGAGGGTGGCTAATGAAAAACTGTTTTTT. Amino acid sequence: CASSTPRVANEKLFF. This chain links TRBV2 with TRBJ1-4; D is unresolved. V gave up 6 bases and J gave up 3 bases, with 14 bases separating them. The germline V gene has CDR1 SNHLY and CDR2 FYNNEI. There are 15 residues in the CDR3.

This clone was observed once. V and J are TRBV5-1 and TRBJ2-7, with D possibly matching TRBD2 (6 bases). Germline V gives CDR1 SGHRS, CDR2 YFSETQ. V was trimmed by 0 bases and J by 3 bases, leaving 13 bases between them. This CDR3 region has 15 residues. The CDR3 here is CASSLAGGTNYEQYF. CDR3 DNA sequence: TGCGCCAGCAGCTTGGCCGGGGGTACAAACTACGAGCAGTACTTC.

The genes are TRBV5-1 and TRBJ1-1, with D possibly being TRBD1 (6 bases). Deletions cut 5 bases from V and 9 bases from J, with 17 bases between. The CDR3 has 13 amino acids. The germline CDR1 and CDR2 sequences are SGHRS and YFSETQ. CDR3 residues: CASSLEGGLQAFF. In DNA form, the CDR3 reads TGCGCCAGCAGTTTAGAAGGGGGACTGCAAGCTTTCTTT.

The rearrangement joins TRBV7-9 to TRBJ2-3; perhaps TRBD2 as D (5 bases). Germline V gene data show CDR1 as SEHNR and CDR2 as FQNEAQ (reference sequence). The ends were cut back, 5 bases at V and 4 bases at J, with 10 bases in the middle. This CDR3 is 13 amino acids long. Here the CDR3 reads CASSPRGPDTQYF. The CDR3 coding sequence is TGTGCCAGCAGCCCGAGAGGGCCAGATACGCAGTATTTT.

The gene calls are TRBV11-2 and TRBJ2-1, with D perhaps assigned TRBD1 or TRBD2 (5 bases each). V was shortened by 1 base and J by 0 bases, with 7 bases between the two germline ends. The germline gives CDR1 SGHAT, CDR2 FQNNGV. The CDR3 spans 15 residues. In nucleotides, the CDR3 is TGTGCCAGCAGCTTAGTTGGGGGCTCCTACAATGAGCAGTTCTTC. It specifies CASSLVGGSYNEQFF.

This chain joins TRBV2 and TRBJ2-1; 10 nucleotides align to TRBD1. The CDR3 length is 14 residues. Trimming removed 8 bases from V and 4 bases from J; junction bases left unmatched: 5. The V gene's germline CDR1 is SNHLY and CDR2 FYNNEI. CDR3 coding DNA: TGTGCCAGCGGGGGACAGGGGCTGTACAATGAGCAGTTCTTC. It encodes CASGGQGLYNEQFF.

The genes are TRBV19 and TRBJ1-2; D gene unclear. The CDR3 sequence is 17 residues long. Trimming removed 0 bases at V and 7 bases at J, with 21 bases between. The V gene's germline CDR1 is LNHDA and CDR2 SQIVND (reference sequence). In DNA form, the CDR3 reads TGTGCCAGTAGTATAGATCCCCGAGGACGGGCTCAACGTGGCTACACCTTC. The encoded protein is CASSIDPRGRAQRGYTF.